Presented here are 5 T cell receptor beta chains from one specimen sequenced in a study of cytomegalovirus exposure and HLA in healthy donors. The PCR had 60 Vbeta and 13 Jbeta primers. Libraries were prepared by immunoSEQ multiplex PCR; TCRdb keeps only in-frame clonotypes and omits some of them. Among roughly 140,000 clones, about 64% were seen once, and the ten largest hold roughly 6.4%. Material for sequencing was PBMCs. Source of these receptors: a woman in her sixties in good health and CMV-seropositive.

This rearrangement joins TRBV5-6 to TRBJ2-7; 13 bases line up with TRBD2. This CDR3 contains 17 residues. Germline V gene lookup returns CDR1 SGHDT and CDR2 YYEEEE. J lost 2 bases, V lost 4 bases, and 9 bases had no gene match. Here the CDR3 DNA reads TGTGCCAGCAGCCTACTAGCGGGAGGGCCGGGGACCTACGAGCAGTACTTC. Translated: CASSLLAGGPGTYEQYF.

A note on this clone: Compared with germline, one end of the junction differs, possibly owing to a read error. Other DNA sequences of this sample code for an identical CDR3. The chain is built from TRBV6-5 and TRBJ2-7; D call uncertain. The germline V gene encodes CDR1 MNHEY and CDR2 SVGAGI. This CDR3 contains 14 residues. The CDR3 nucleotides are TGTGCCAGCTCGGGTTCCCCTCCCTCCTACGAACAGTACTTC. This gives the protein CASSGSPPSYEQYF.

V is TRBV28 and J is TRBJ2-5, with D unclear. The CDR3 length is 10 residues. Trimming pared 6 bases from V and 3 bases from J, leaving 2 bases between. Germline V gene sequence: CDR1 MDHEN, CDR2 SYDVKM. The CDR3 region is CASSEETQYF. CDR3 bases: TGTGCCAGCAGCGAAGAGACCCAGTACTTC.

This clone was observed a few times. The chain is built from TRBV30 and TRBJ2-7; the match to TRBD1 covers 8 bases. V lost 2 bases and J lost 3; bases outside the gene matches: 6. The germline CDR1 and CDR2 sequences are GTSNPN and SVGIG (reference sequence). The CDR3 spans 14 residues. The CDR3 spells CAWSIAGGFYEQYF. CDR3 bases: TGTGCCTGGAGTATTGCAGGGGGCTTCTACGAGCAGTACTTC.

The chain has TRBV11-2 and TRBJ2-3; 8 bases line up with TRBD2. Germline lookup yields CDR1 SGHAT and CDR2 FQNNGV. The CDR3 has 12 residues. Trimming removed 1 base from V and 14 bases from J; junction bases left unmatched: 5. The CDR3 DNA reads as TGTGCCAGCAGCTTAGCGGGGGGGGACCCGTATTTT. Amino acid sequence: CASSLAGGDPYF.